This T cell receptor (beta chain) is from a study of a mutant IDH1 vaccine in newly diagnosed glioma. As for the study in general: Those enrolled had earlier been treated with radiotherapy, temozolomide, or both, mostly both.

The time point denotes: week 23, last vaccination. Each dose of the vaccine consisted of 300 ug of mutant IDH1 20-mer peptide, with topical imiquimod. Profiling relied on immunoSEQ multiplex PCR, and the TCRdb table lists in-frame clones only, not all of them. Of 25,000 to 35,000 clones listed, 65% to 85% are singletons. The germline V gene encodes CDR1 MNHEY and CDR2 SMNVEV (reference sequence). V dropped 3 bases and J dropped 6 bases, with 18 bases sitting between them. The CDR3 length is 16 residues. On this clone itself: The antigen is unknown.

The sequence was obtained from a woman aged 18 to 35 with glioma. The chain employs TRBV27 and TRBJ1-5; D is uncertain. Source: PBMCs, taken from a glioma patient whose treatment included an IDH1 peptide vaccine. CDR3 region: CASSLNGNLGTQPQHF. As DNA, the CDR3 is TGTGCCAGCAGTTTGAATGGGAACCTGGGCACTCAGCCCCAGCATTTT.